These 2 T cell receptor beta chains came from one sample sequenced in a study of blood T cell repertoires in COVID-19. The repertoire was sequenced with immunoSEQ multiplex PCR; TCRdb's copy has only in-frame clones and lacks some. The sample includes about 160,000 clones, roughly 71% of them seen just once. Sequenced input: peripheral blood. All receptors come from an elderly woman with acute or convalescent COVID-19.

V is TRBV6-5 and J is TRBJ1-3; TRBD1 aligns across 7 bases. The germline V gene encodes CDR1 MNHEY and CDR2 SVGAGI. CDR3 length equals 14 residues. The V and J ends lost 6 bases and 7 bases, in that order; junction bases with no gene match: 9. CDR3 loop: CASSHRQGRNTIYF. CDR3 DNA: TGTGCCAGCAGCCACCGACAGGGACGGAACACCATATATTTT.

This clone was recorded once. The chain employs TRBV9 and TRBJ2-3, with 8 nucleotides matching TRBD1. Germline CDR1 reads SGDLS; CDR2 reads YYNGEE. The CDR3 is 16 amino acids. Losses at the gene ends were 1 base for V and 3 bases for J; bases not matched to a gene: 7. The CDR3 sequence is CASSVLPDRATDTQYF. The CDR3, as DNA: TGTGCCAGCAGCGTACTTCCGGACAGGGCAACAGATACGCAGTATTTT. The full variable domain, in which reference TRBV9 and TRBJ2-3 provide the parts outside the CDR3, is DSGVTQTPKHLITATGQRVTLRCSPRSGDLSVYWYQQSLDQGLQFLIQYYNGEERAKGNILERFSAQQFPDLHSELNLSSLELGDSALYFCASSVLPDRATDTQYFGPGTRLTVL.